The 32 T cell receptor beta chains presented below share a single source sample, sequenced in a study of T cells in Graves' hyperthyroidism and ophthalmopathy. Using RNA transcripts as the source, TCR beta CDR3 regions were amplified. First-round RT-PCR targeting the TCR CDR3 was performed with the HTBI primer set. A single record per CDR3 protein comes from TCRdb applying MiXCR to the multiplex PCR reads. The table records under 750,000 distinct CDR3 sequences, around a sixth of them present only once. Sequenced sample: blood. The receptors stem from a woman aged 45-59 years with Graves' hyperthyroidism that later progressed to Graves' ophthalmopathy.

The chain is built from TRBV29-1 and TRBJ1-1; D uncertain. The germline CDR1 and CDR2 sequences are SQVTM and ANQGSEA. The V and J ends lost 7 bases and 3 bases respectively, with 15 bases between them. This CDR3 is built from 13 residues. In DNA, the CDR3 is TGCAGCGCCCTAGTGGGGTGGGACACTGAAGCTTTCTTT. It encodes CSALVGWDTEAFF.

This clonotype was counted many times. The rearrangement uses TRBV5-1 and TRBJ1-5; D is ambiguous. This CDR3 contains 13 residues. Trimming pared 3 bases from V and 7 bases from J, leaving 11 bases between. From germline, CDR1 is SGHRS and CDR2 YFSETQ. DNA for the CDR3: TGCGCCAGCAGCTCCTATGAGGGCCAGCCCCAGCATTTT. Residues: CASSSYEGQPQHF.

This clonotype was recorded many times. The chain uses TRBV18 and TRBJ1-4; D remains ambiguous. V gave up 3 bases and J gave up 5 bases, with 13 bases separating them. The CDR3 runs to 15 residues. From germline, CDR1 is KGHSH and CDR2 LQKENI. Here the CDR3 DNA reads TGTGCCAGCTCACCGTCGAGACTGAGGAATGAAAAACTGTTTTTT. This sequence encodes CASSPSRLRNEKLFF.

This chain uses TRBV13 with TRBJ1-2; D is uncertain. The germline V and J ends were trimmed by 2 bases and 2 bases, with 18 bases remaining between them. The CDR3 is 17 amino acids. CDR1 and CDR2 (germline): PRHDT, FYEKMQ (reference sequence). This CDR3 is CASSLSLLVEGNYGYTF. Here the CDR3 DNA reads TGTGCCAGCAGCTTATCGTTACTGGTCGAAGGAAACTATGGCTACACCTTC.

This clonotype appeared many times. The rearrangement links TRBV20-1 to TRBJ1-4; D might be TRBD1 (6 bases). CDR1 and CDR2 (germline): DFQATT, SNEGSKA (reference sequence). CDR3 length equals 14 residues. Trimming removed 3 bases from V and 1 base from J, with 9 bases in between. As DNA, the CDR3 is TGCAGTGCTAGGGACAGCGTAACTAATGAAAAACTGTTTTTT. This sequence encodes CSARDSVTNEKLFF.

This clonotype has more than one count but fewer than ten. The chain recombines TRBV9 with TRBJ2-3; no clear D. Per germline, CDR1 SGDLS and CDR2 YYNGEE. V was clipped by 0 bases and J by 2 bases, with 10 bases between them. The CDR3 runs 15 residues. The CDR3 sequence is CASSVVPEFTDTQYF. DNA for the CDR3: TGTGCCAGCAGCGTAGTACCGGAGTTCACAGATACGCAGTATTTT.

In its sample, this clonotype was seen many times. V usage is TRBV9 and J usage is TRBJ1-1, with 8 bases lining up with TRBD1. The CDR3 sequence is 15 residues long. Germline trimming cut 0 bases from V and 5 bases from J; bases unmatched to any gene: 6. Germline V gene data show CDR1 as SGDLS and CDR2 as YYNGEE. The CDR3 coding sequence is TGTGCCAGCAGCGTAGTAGGACAGGGAGGGACTGAAGCTTTCTTT. It yields the protein CASSVVGQGGTEAFF. Drawing the rest from reference TRBV9 and TRBJ1-1, the complete variable domain is DSGVTQTPKHLITATGQRVTLRCSPRSGDLSVYWYQQSLDQGLQFLIQYYNGEERAKGNILERFSAQQFPDLHSELNLSSLELGDSALYFCASSVVGQGGTEAFFGQGTRLTVV.

This clonotype was detected only a few times. At one end the junction does not follow the germline gene, possibly because of a read error. V usage is TRBV5-1 and J usage is TRBJ1-3; no reliable D call. The germline V gene has CDR1 SGHRS and CDR2 YFSETQ. This CDR3 is 14 amino acids long. CDR3 DNA: TGCGCCAGCAGCAGGACGCTCCCTGGAAACACCATATACTTT. The encoded protein is CASSRTLPGNTIYF.

This clonotype was counted a few times. The chain is built from TRBV20-1 and TRBJ1-5; the D gene is possibly TRBD1 (6 bases). Per germline, CDR1 DFQATT and CDR2 SNEGSKA (reference sequence). This CDR3 has 16 residues. Trimming left V 3 bases short and J 5 bases short, with 20 bases between. CDR3 DNA sequence: TGCAGTGCTAGCCCCGGGGCAGGGGTCGAAGATCAGCCCCAGCATTTT. It codes for CSASPGAGVEDQPQHF.

The gene calls are TRBV6-2 or TRBV6-3 and TRBJ1-1, with a tentative D call TRBD1 (6 bases). The CDR3 is 19 amino acids. The germline gives CDR1 MNHEY, CDR2 SVGEGT. The V gene lost 4 bases and the J gene lost 0 bases, with 24 bases spanning the gap. The CDR3 bases are TGTGCCAGCAGTTTATCATTGGGTTTGTCAGGGGACCTGAACACTGAAGCTTTCTTT. This translates into CASSLSLGLSGDLNTEAFF.

This clonotype was seen repeatedly, ten times or more. The rearrangement joins TRBV18 to TRBJ2-1; D remains ambiguous. CDR1 KGHSH and CDR2 LQKENI come from the germline V gene. The CDR3 is 14 amino acids. V shed 4 bases and J shed 2 bases, with 9 bases lying between them. For the CDR3, the DNA is TGTGCCAGCTCACAGGGCGGACCCTACAATGAGCAGTTCTTC. Its protein product is CASSQGGPYNEQFF.

This clonotype was seen only a few times. The rearrangement links TRBV29-1 to TRBJ1-1; possible D gene TRBD1, 6 bases. The V end was cut by 1 base, the J end by 8 bases, with 11 bases between. The CDR3 is made up of 12 amino acids. Germline V CDR1 and CDR2: SQVTM, ANQGSEA. CDR3 DNA sequence: TGCAGCGTTGAAGGCTTCAGGGGCGAAGCTTTCTTT. This sequence encodes CSVEGFRGEAFF.

There are a few counts of this clonotype. The CDR3 loop is CASSPQGLAGTGELFF. CDR3 nucleotide sequence: TGTGCCAGCAGTCCCCAGGGACTAGCGGGGACCGGGGAGCTGTTTTTT. This chain links TRBV12-3 or TRBV12-4 with TRBJ2-2; 13 positions match TRBD2. V lost 5 bases and J lost 5; bases outside the gene matches: 5. The CDR3 spans 16 residues.

The chain has TRBV6-1 and TRBJ2-7; 8 bases are shared with TRBD1. J was trimmed by 5 bases and V by 7 bases; bases with no gene match: 10. The germline V gene encodes CDR1 MNHNS and CDR2 SASEGT. The CDR3 sequence is 14 residues long. The CDR3 spells CASTQGASGHEQYF. The CDR3 DNA reads TGTGCCAGCACCCAGGGGGCGTCTGGCCACGAGCAGTACTTC.

This clonotype was counted between two and nine times. V is TRBV6-1 and J is TRBJ1-2; D not certain. The V end was cut by 3 bases, the J end by 3 bases, with 5 bases between. This CDR3 region has 12 residues. Germline values: CDR1 MNHNS, CDR2 SASEGT. The CDR3 sequence is CASSDADYGYTF. The CDR3 nucleotides read TGTGCCAGCAGTGACGCGGACTATGGCTACACCTTC.

The chain joins TRBV6-1 to TRBJ1-3, with D hard to call. This CDR3 spans 15 amino acids. Germline values: CDR1 MNHNS, CDR2 SASEGT. Between the trimmed V and J ends, which lost 1 base and 2 bases, there was a span of 9 bases. CDR3 amino acids: CASSEGEVPGNTIYF. Written as DNA, the CDR3 is TGTGCCAGCAGTGAAGGGGAGGTCCCTGGAAACACCATATATTTT.

This chain connects TRBV29-1 to TRBJ1-1; D may be TRBD1 (5 bases). Germline V gene sequence: CDR1 SQVTM, CDR2 ANQGSEA. V was shortened by 5 bases and J by 0 bases, with 16 bases between the two germline ends. The CDR3 covers 15 residues. Here the CDR3 reads CSVSGWGVMNTEAFF. The DNA of the CDR3 is TGCAGCGTTTCCGGATGGGGGGTTATGAACACTGAAGCTTTCTTT.

Only a few counts were recorded for this clonotype. The chain is built from TRBV7-9 and TRBJ1-1, with a tentative D call TRBD1 (6 bases). The CDR3 is made up of 13 amino acids. In germline, CDR1 is SEHNR, CDR2 FQNEAQ (reference sequence). The V end was cut by 9 bases, the J end by 8 bases, with 19 bases between. This chain's CDR3 is CASSISRGQEAFF. CDR3 in DNA: TGTGCCAGTAGTATAAGTAGGGGACAAGAAGCTTTCTTT.

This clonotype was seen repeatedly, ten times or more. The chain joins TRBV7-8 to TRBJ1-1; D is ambiguous. The CDR3 totals 13 residues. V lost 5 bases, J lost 2 bases, and 9 bases lay in between. Germline V gene lookup returns CDR1 SGHVS and CDR2 FQNEAQ. The CDR3 region has the DNA TGTGCCAGCAGCCAACAGAGTAACACTGAAGCTTTCTTT. It is translated as CASSQQSNTEAFF. Drawing the rest from reference TRBV7-8 and TRBJ1-1, the complete variable domain is GAGVSQSPRYKVAKRGQDVALRCDPISGHVSLFWYQQALGQGPEFLTYFQNEAQLDKSGLPSDRFFAERPEGSVSTLKIQRTQQEDSAVYLCASSQQSNTEAFFGQGTRLTVV.

This clonotype was seen only a few times. In nucleotides, the CDR3 is TGCAGCGTTGAAGGTTGGGGGCTCGCTGAAGCTTTCTTT. Its protein is CSVEGWGLAEAFF. The chain recombines TRBV29-1 with TRBJ1-1; perhaps TRBD1 as D (6 bases). The CDR3 has 13 residues. Trimming pared 1 base from V and 6 bases from J, leaving 12 bases between. Germline V CDR1 and CDR2: SQVTM, ANQGSEA.

At least ten counts were recorded for this clonotype. The rearrangement links TRBV5-6 to TRBJ2-5, with a weak D call TRBD1 (5 bases). V was shortened by 0 bases and J by 9 bases, with 15 bases between the two germline ends. The CDR3 is 14 amino acids. Germline CDR1 reads SGHDT; CDR2 reads YYEEEE. CDR3 sequence (DNA): TGTGCCAGCAGCTTGGAGGATGACCCCAGGGCCCAGTACTTC. It encodes CASSLEDDPRAQYF. The variable domain in full, with the rest retrieved from reference TRBV5-6 and TRBJ2-5, is DAGVTQSPTHLIKTRGQQVTLRCSPKSGHDTVSWYQQALGQGPQFIFQYYEEEERQRGNFPDRFSGHQFPNYSSELNVNALLLGDSALYLCASSLEDDPRAQYFGPGTRLLVL.

This clonotype was seen many times. The chain links TRBV12-3 or TRBV12-4 to TRBJ1-2; D is perhaps TRBD1 (5 bases). The CDR3 runs to 13 residues. Between the trimmed V and J ends, which lost 5 bases and 2 bases, there was a span of 9 bases. The CDR3: CASSNRQNYGYTF. The CDR3 DNA reads as TGTGCCAGCAGTAACAGACAGAACTATGGCTACACCTTC.

The CDR3 DNA follows: TGTGCCAGTAGTATCCAACAGGGAACTAATGAAAAACTGTTTTTT. It is translated as CASSIQQGTNEKLFF. The chain has TRBV19 and TRBJ1-4; D possibly corresponds to TRBD1 (6 bases). The CDR3 totals 15 residues. V was pared by 3 bases and J by 1 base, with 9 bases between. Germline CDR1 LNHDA, CDR2 SQIVND (reference sequence).

This clonotype was observed many times. This chain links TRBV12-3 or TRBV12-4 with TRBJ1-1; tentative D call: TRBD1 (5 bases). V lost 3 bases and J lost 6, with 8 bases in between. The CDR3 length is 12 residues. The chain's CDR3 is CASSFRVSEAFF. CDR3 nucleotides: TGTGCCAGCAGTTTCAGGGTGTCTGAAGCTTTCTTT.

The CDR3, as DNA: TGTGCCAGCAGTTTTGCGGGTAGGAGGGTGTTTTTT. Protein: CASSFAGRRVFF. This rearrangement joins TRBV12-3 or TRBV12-4 to TRBJ1-4; D is ambiguous. The CDR3 extends over 12 amino acids. V was cut by 3 bases and J by 15 bases, with 14 bases left in between.

V and J are TRBV27 and TRBJ2-2, with 8 bases matching TRBD1. V trimming: 1 base; J trimming: 6 bases; junction bases outside the gene matches: 4. The CDR3 is 15 amino acids. CDR1 is MNHEY and CDR2 is SMNVEV in the germline V gene (reference sequence). The DNA for the CDR3 is TGTGCCAGCAGTTTATTGTCAGGGGGCTCCGGGGAGCTGTTTTTT. Protein: CASSLLSGGSGELFF.

This clonotype has just a few counts. The rearrangement links TRBV14 to TRBJ2-5, with D perhaps matching TRBD1 (6 bases). CDR3 size: 15 residues. Germline assignment: CDR1 SGHDN and CDR2 FVKESK. V was clipped by 3 bases and J by 4 bases, with 15 bases between them. The CDR3 region has the DNA TGTGCCAGCAGCCAGGCCAGGGGTCGCTCAGAGACCCAGTACTTC. It yields the protein CASSQARGRSETQYF.

A few counts support this clonotype. The chain uses TRBV5-1 and TRBJ1-6, with TRBD1 as a possible D gene (5 bases). The CDR3 contains 14 residues. Trimming removed 3 bases from V and 6 bases from J, with 10 bases in between. The germline V gene has CDR1 SGHRS and CDR2 YFSETQ. This chain's CDR3 is CASSSPGTNSPLHF. The CDR3 DNA sequence: TGCGCCAGCAGCTCCCCGGGGACTAATTCACCCCTCCACTTT. Full variable domain (remainder filled in from reference TRBV5-1 and TRBJ1-6): KAGVTQTPRYLIKTRGQQVTLSCSPISGHRSVSWYQQTPGQGLQFLFEYFSETQRNKGNFPGRFSGRQFSNSRSEMNVSTLELGDSALYLCASSSPGTNSPLHFGNGTRLTVT.

In this sample, this clonotype turned up many times. The V and J genes are TRBV27 and TRBJ2-3, with D unresolved. V was cut by 6 bases and J by 0 bases, with 10 bases left in between. The CDR3 runs 14 residues. Germline CDR1 reads MNHEY; CDR2 reads SMNVEV (reference sequence). CDR3 amino acids: CASSPDRSTDTQYF. In DNA form, the CDR3 reads TGTGCCAGCAGCCCTGACCGTAGCACAGATACGCAGTATTTT.

This clonotype has a handful of counts. V and J are TRBV2 and TRBJ2-7; TRBD2 aligns across 8 bases. The CDR3 loop spans 14 amino acids. V was pared by 10 bases and J by 9 bases, with 17 bases of the junction left unmatched. CDR1 SNHLY and CDR2 FYNNEI come from the germline V gene. The CDR3 DNA is TGTGCCACCGCGGAAATAGCGGGACCCTCCGCGCAGTACTTC. Translated: CATAEIAGPSAQYF.

The sample holds many counts of this clonotype. Here the CDR3 DNA reads TGTGCCAGCAGCTTCGAGACGGTGAACACCGGGGAGCTGTTTTTT. Translated: CASSFETVNTGELFF. The chain combines TRBV13 with TRBJ2-2; D is undetermined. V was trimmed by 3 bases and J by 1 base, leaving 9 bases between them. The CDR3 length is 15 residues. Germline CDR1 is PRHDT and CDR2 is FYEKMQ (reference sequence).

The CDR3 here is CASSITLGGGAHNEQFF. The CDR3 coding sequence is TGTGCCAGTAGTATCACCCTGGGGGGGGGGGCCCACAATGAGCAGTTCTTC. The genes are TRBV19 and TRBJ2-1; perhaps TRBD2 as D (7 bases). The V end was cut by 3 bases, the J end by 5 bases, with 20 bases between. The CDR3 has 17 residues. Germline V CDR1 and CDR2: LNHDA, SQIVND (reference sequence).